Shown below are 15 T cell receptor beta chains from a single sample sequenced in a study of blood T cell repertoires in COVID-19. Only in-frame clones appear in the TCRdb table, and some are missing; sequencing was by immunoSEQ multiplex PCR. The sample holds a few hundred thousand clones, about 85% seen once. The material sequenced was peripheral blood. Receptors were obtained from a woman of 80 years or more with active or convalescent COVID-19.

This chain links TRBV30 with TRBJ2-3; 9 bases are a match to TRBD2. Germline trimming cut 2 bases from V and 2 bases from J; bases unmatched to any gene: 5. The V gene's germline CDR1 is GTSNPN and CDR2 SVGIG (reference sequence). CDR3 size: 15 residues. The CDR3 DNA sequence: TGTGCCTGGAGTAGACTAGCGGATATCACAGATACGCAGTATTTT. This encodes CAWSRLADITDTQYF.

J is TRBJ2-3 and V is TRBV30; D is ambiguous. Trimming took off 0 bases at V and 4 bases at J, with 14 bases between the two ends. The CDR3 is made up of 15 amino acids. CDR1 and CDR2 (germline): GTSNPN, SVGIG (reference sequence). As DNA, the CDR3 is TGTGCCTGGAGTGTACAAGCGTATTTTTCAGATACGCAGTATTTT. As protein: CAWSVQAYFSDTQYF.

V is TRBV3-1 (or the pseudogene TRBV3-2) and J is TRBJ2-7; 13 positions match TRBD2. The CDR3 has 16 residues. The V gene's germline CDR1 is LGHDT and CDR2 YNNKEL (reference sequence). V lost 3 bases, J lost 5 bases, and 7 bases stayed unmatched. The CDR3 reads CASSQGWTSGGNEQYF. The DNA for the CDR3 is TGTGCCAGCAGCCAGGGATGGACTAGCGGGGGCAACGAGCAGTACTTC.

This CDR3 is CASLWQGDIVGDTQYF. The CDR3, as DNA: TGTGCCAGCCTGTGGCAGGGGGATATAGTAGGAGATACGCAGTATTTT. The chain employs TRBV2 and TRBJ2-3; 7 bases agree with TRBD1. Trimming took 8 bases from V and 5 from J; bases not matched to a gene: 16. CDR3 length equals 16 residues. The germline gives CDR1 SNHLY, CDR2 FYNNEI.

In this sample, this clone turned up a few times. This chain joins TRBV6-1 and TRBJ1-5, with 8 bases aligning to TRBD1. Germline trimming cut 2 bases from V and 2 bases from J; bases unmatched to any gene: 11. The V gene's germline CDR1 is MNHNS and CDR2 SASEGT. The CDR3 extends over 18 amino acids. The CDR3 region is CASSERVQGARGNQPQHF. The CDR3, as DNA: TGTGCCAGCAGTGAAAGGGTCCAGGGGGCTCGGGGCAATCAGCCCCAGCATTTT.

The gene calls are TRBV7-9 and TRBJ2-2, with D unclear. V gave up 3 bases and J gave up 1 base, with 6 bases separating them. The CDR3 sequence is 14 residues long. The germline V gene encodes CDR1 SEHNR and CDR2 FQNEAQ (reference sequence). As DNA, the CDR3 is TGTGCCAGCAGCTTCGGAGAGAACACCGGGGAGCTGTTTTTT. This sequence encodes CASSFGENTGELFF.

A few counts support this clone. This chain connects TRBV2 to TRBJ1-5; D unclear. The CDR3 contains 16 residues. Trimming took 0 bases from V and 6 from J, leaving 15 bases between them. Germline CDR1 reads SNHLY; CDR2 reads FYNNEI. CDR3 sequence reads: CASSEAGVRLGQPQHF. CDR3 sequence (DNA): TGTGCCAGCAGTGAAGCCGGGGTGAGGTTAGGTCAGCCCCAGCATTTT.

CDR3 sequence: CASSYRPGQNNEKLFF. The CDR3 nucleotides are TGTGCCAGCAGCTACAGACCGGGACAGAATAATGAAAAACTGTTTTTT. The chain has TRBV7-8 and TRBJ1-4; TRBD1 matches at 7 bases. V was clipped by 4 bases and J by 4 bases; unmatched bases: 9. Per the germline V gene, CDR1 is SGHVS and CDR2 is FQNEAQ. CDR3 length: 16 residues. Variable domain in full (rest from reference TRBV7-8 and TRBJ1-4): GAGVSQSPRYKVAKRGQDVALRCDPISGHVSLFWYQQALGQGPEFLTYFQNEAQLDKSGLPSDRFFAERPEGSVSTLKIQRTQQEDSAVYLCASSYRPGQNNEKLFFGSGTQLSVL.

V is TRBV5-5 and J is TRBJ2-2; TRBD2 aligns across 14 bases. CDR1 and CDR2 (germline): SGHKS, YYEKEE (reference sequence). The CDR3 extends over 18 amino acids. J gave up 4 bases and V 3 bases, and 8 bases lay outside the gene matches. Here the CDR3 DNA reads TGTGCCAGCAGCTCCGGGACTAGCGGGGGTACACGCACCGGGGAGCTGTTTTTT. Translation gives CASSSGTSGGTRTGELFF.

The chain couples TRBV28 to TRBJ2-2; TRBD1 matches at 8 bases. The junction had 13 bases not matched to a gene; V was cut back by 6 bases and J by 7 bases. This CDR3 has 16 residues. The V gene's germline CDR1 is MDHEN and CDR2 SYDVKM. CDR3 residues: CASSQMTGVNSGELFF. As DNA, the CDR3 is TGTGCCAGCAGCCAAATGACAGGGGTGAATAGCGGGGAGCTGTTTTTT.

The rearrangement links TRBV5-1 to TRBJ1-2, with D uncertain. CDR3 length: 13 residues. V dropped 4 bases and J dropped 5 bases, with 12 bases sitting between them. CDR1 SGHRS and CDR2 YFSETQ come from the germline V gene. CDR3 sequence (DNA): TGCGCCAGCAGCCTAAGCCAGAGGTATGGCTACACCTTC. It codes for CASSLSQRYGYTF.

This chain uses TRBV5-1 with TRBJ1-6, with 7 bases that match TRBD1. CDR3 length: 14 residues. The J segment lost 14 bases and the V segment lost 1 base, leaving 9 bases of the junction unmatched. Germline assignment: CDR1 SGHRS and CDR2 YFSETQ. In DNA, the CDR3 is TGCGCCAGCAGCTTGACGCCGGGACAGACCACCCTCCACTTT. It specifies CASSLTPGQTTLHF.

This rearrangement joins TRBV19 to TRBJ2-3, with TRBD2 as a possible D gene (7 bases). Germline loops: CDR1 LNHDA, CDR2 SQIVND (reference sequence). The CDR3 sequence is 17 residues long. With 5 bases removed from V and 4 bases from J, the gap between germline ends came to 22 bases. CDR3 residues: CASSPRGTGRDSDTQYF. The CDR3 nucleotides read TGTGCCAGTAGTCCTAGAGGTACAGGGAGGGATTCAGATACGCAGTATTTT.

CDR3 protein: CASSAGNEQYF. DNA of the CDR3: TGTGCCAGCAGCGCGGGAAACGAGCAGTACTTC. The V call is TRBV11-2, the J call TRBJ2-7, with D possibly TRBD2 on 6 matching bases. This CDR3 spans 11 amino acids. Germline lookup yields CDR1 SGHAT and CDR2 FQNNGV. The V end was cut by 5 bases, the J end by 5 bases, with 7 bases between. Full variable domain (outside the CDR3, taken from reference TRBV11-2 and TRBJ2-7): EAGVAQSPRYKIIEKRQSVAFWCNPISGHATLYWYQQILGQGPKLLIQFQNNGVVDDSQLPKDRFSAERLKGVDSTLKIQPAKLEDSAVYLCASSAGNEQYFGPGTRLTVT.

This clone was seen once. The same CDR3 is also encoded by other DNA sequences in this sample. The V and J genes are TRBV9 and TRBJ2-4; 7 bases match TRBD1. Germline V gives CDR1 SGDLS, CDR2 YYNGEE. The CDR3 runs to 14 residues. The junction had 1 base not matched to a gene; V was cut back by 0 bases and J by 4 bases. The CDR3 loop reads CASSVGTGKNIQYF. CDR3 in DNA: TGTGCCAGCAGCGTAGGGACAGGAAAAAACATTCAGTACTTC.